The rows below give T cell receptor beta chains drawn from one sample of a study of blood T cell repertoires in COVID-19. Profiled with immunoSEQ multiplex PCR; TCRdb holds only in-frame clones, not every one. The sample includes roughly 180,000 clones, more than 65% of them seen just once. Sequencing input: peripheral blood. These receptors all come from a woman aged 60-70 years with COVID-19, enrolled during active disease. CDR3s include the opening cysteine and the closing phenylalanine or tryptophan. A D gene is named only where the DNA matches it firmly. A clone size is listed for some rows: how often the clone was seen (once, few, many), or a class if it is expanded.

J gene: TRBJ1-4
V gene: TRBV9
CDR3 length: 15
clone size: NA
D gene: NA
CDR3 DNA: TGTGCCAGCAGCGTAGGGTGGGCCGGGAGTGAAAAACTGTTTTTT
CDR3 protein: CASSVGWAGSEKLFF

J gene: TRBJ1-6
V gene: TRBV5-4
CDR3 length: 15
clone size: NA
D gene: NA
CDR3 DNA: TGTGCCAGCAGCTTTGGCGGGGGCACTAATTCACCCCTCCACTTT
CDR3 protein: CASSFGGGTNSPLHF

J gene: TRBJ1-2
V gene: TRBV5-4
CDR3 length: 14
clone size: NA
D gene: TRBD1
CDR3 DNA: TGTGCCAGCAGCCTTCGGACAGGGAATTATGGCTACACCTTC
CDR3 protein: CASSLRTGNYGYTF

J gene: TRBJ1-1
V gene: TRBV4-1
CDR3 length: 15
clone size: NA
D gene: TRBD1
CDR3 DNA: TGCGCCAGCAGCCAAGGACAGGGGGCGAACACTGAAGCTTTCTTT
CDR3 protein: CASSQGQGANTEAFF

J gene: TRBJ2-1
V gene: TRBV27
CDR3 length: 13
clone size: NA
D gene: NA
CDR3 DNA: TGTGCCAGCGGAAGGGCTAGCTGGTATGAGCAGTTCTTC
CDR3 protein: CASGRASWYEQFF

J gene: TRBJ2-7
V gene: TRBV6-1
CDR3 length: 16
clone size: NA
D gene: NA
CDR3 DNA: TGTGCCAGCAGTGAACCCCGGAGGCGGAGCTCCTACGAGCAGTACTTC
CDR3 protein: CASSEPRRRSSYEQYF

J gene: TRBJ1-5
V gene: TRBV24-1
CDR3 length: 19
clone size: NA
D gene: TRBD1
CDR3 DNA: TGTGCCACCAGTGGTAGGGACAGGGGGCACGATGGTAGCAATCAGCCCCAGCATTTT
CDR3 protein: CATSGRDRGHDGSNQPQHF

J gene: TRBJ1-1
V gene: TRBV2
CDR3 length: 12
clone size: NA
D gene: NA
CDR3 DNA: TGTGCCAGCATAAGCAGGGTCACTGAAGCTTTCTTT
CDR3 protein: CASISRVTEAFF

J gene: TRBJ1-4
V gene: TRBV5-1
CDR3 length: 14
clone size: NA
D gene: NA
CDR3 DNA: TGCGCCAGCACCTTTGTAGCCCCAAATGAAAAACTGTTTTTT
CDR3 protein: CASTFVAPNEKLFF

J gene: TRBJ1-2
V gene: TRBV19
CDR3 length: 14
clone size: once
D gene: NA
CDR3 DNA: TGTGCCAGTAATAGGGGGAGTTGGAACTATGGCTACACCTTC
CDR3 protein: CASNRGSWNYGYTF

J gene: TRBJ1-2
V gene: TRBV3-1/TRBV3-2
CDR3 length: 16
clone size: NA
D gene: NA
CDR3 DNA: TGTGCCAGCAGCCTTCTTTCGACAGGCACCTATTCCGGCTACACCTTC
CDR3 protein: CASSLLSTGTYSGYTF

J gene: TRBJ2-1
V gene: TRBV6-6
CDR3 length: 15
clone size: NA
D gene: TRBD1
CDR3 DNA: TGTGCCAGCAGGTGGGACAGGGACTCCTACAATGAGCAGTTCTTC
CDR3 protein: CASRWDRDSYNEQFF

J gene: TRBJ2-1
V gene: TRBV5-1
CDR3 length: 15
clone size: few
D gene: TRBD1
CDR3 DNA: TGCGCCAGCAGCTTGGGAGGGACAGGGTTCAATGAGCAGTTCTTC
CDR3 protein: CASSLGGTGFNEQFF

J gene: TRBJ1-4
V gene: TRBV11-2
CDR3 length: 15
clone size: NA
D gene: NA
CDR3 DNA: TGTGCCAGCACATCCCCAAGGGAGGGGGGTGAAAAACTGTTTTTT
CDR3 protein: CASTSPREGGEKLFF

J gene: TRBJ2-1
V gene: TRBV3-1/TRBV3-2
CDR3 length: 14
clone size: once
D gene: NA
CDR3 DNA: TGTGCCAGCAGCCAGGCGGGGCATAGTATTGAGCAGTTCTTC
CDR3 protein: CASSQAGHSIEQFF

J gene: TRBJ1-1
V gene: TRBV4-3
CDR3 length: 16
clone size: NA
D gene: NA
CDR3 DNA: TGCGCCAGCAGCCCCAGCGGCACCCCAGGGAACACTGAAGCTTTCTTT
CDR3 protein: CASSPSGTPGNTEAFF

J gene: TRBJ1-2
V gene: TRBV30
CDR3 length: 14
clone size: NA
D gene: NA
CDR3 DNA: TGTGCCTGGAGTGCAGGCAGTTCTAACTATGGCTACACCTTC
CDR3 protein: CAWSAGSSNYGYTF

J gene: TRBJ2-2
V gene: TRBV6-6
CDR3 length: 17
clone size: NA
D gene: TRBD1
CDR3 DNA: TGTGCCAGCAGTCACGCAAACAGGGGGACTAACACCGGGGAGCTGTTTTTT
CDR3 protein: CASSHANRGTNTGELFF

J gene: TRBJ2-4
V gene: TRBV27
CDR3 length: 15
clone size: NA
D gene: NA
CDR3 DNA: TGTGCCAGCAGTTTGGACCTTAGACAGAAAAACATTCAGTACTTC
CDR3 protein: CASSLDLRQKNIQYF

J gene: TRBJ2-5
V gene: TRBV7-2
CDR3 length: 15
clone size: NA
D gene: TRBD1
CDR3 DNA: TGTGCCAGCAGCTTCACTGGGACAGCACAAGAGACCCAGTACTTC
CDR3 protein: CASSFTGTAQETQYF

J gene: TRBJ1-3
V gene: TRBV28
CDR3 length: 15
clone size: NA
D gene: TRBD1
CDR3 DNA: TGTGCCAGCAGGCCCGCCGGGACAGCCGGAAACACCATATATTTT
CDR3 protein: CASRPAGTAGNTIYF

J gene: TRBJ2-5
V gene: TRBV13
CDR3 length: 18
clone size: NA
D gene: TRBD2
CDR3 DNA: TGTGCCAGCAGCTTACGCGTTGGGGTAGCGGGGGACCAAGAGACCCAGTACTTC
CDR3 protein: CASSLRVGVAGDQETQYF

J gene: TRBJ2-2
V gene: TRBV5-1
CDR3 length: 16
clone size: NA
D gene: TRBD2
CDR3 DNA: TGCGCCAGCAGCTTGCAAGCGGGGGGGTACACCGGGGAGCTGTTTTTT
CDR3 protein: CASSLQAGGYTGELFF

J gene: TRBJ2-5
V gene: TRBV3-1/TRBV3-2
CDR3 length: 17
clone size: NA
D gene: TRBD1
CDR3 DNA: TGTGCCAGCAGCCCTGACAGGGCGAGCCGAACCCAAGAGACCCAGTACTTC
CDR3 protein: CASSPDRASRTQETQYF

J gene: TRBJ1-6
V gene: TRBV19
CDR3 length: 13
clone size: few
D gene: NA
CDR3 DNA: TGTGCCAGTAGTACACAGTATAATTCACCCCTCCACTTT
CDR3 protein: CASSTQYNSPLHF

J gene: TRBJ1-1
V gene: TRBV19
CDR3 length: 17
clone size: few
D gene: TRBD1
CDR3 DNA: TGTGCCAGTAGTACCCTCCCCTCCGGGACAGGGAACACTGAAGCTTTCTTT
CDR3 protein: CASSTLPSGTGNTEAFF

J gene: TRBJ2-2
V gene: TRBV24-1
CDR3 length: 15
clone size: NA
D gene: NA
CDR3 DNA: TGTGCCACCAGTAGATCGAGTGCCTACACCGGGGAGCTGTTTTTT
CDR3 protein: CATSRSSAYTGELFF

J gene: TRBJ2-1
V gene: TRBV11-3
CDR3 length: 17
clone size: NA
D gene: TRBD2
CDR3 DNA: TGTGCCAGCAGCTCTGTAACGAGCGGGGGGTGGACAAATGAGCAGTTCTTC
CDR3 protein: CASSSVTSGGWTNEQFF

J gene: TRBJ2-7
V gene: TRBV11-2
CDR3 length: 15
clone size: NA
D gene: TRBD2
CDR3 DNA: TGTGCCAGCAGCCCCTGGGCTAGCGGGTCCTACGAGCAGTACTTC
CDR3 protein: CASSPWASGSYEQYF

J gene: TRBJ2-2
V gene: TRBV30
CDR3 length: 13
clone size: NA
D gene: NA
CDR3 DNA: TGTGCCTGGTCCGGGATGAACACCGGGGAGCTGTTTTTT
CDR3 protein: CAWSGMNTGELFF

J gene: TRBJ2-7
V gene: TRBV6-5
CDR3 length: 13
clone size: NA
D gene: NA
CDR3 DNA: TGTGCCAGCAGTTACGGTCAGTTCTACGAGCAGTACTTC
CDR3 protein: CASSYGQFYEQYF

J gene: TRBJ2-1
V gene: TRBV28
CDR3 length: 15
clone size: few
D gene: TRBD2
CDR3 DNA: TGTGCCAGCAGAAACCCAGGGTGGGGGGGTGATGAGCAGTTCTTC
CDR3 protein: CASRNPGWGGDEQFF

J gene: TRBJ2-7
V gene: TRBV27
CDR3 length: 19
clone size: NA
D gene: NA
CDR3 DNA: TGTGCCAGCAGTAGGTCAGGGGTACTCGCTGCGCCCACACCTTACGAGCAGTACTTC
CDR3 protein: CASSRSGVLAAPTPYEQYF

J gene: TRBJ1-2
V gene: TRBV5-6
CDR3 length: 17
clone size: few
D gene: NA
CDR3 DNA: TGTGCCAGCAGCTTGTTAACCGCGGGCGGGAATTTCTATGGCTACACCTTC
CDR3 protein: CASSLLTAGGNFYGYTF

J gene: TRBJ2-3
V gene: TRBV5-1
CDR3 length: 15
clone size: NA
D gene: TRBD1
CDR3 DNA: TGCGCCAGCAGCTTGGACGGGACAGTCACAGATACGCAGTATTTT
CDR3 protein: CASSLDGTVTDTQYF

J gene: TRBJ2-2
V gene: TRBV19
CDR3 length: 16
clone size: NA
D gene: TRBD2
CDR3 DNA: TGTGCCAGTAGTATAACTAGCGGGACTCTTGAGGGGGAGCTGTTTTTT
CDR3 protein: CASSITSGTLEGELFF

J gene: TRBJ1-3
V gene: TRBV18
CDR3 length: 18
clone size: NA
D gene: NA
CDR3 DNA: TGTGCCAGCTCACCACCTAACCGGCGACAGGTTGCTGGAAACACCATATATTTT
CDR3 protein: CASSPPNRRQVAGNTIYF

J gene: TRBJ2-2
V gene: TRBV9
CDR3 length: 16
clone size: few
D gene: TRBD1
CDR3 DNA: TGTGCCAGCAGCGTAGGAGGGCAGGGGGCGGCCGGGGAGCTGTTTTTT
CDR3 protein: CASSVGGQGAAGELFF

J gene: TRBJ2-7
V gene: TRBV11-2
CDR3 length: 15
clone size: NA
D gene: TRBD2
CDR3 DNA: TGTGCCAGCAGCTGGGGGACTAGCGGGTCGTACGAGCAGTACTTC
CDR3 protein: CASSWGTSGSYEQYF

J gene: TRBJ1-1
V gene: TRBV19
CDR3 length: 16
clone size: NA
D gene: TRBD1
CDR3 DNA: TGTGCCAGTAGGAGGGACAGCCTACAAGGCCACACTGAAGCTTTCTTT
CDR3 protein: CASRRDSLQGHTEAFF